This passage covers 8 T cell receptor beta chains from one sample sequenced in a study of T cell responses to AZD1222 COVID-19 vaccine listed by TCRdb under 2021. Reading the label with the study, this specimen's time point is: baseline before first vaccination. Library method: the immunoSEQ multiplex PCR assay. Not all clones reach the TCRdb copy of this immuneACCESS table, which keeps in-frame sequences only. Checked studies attribute under half of the gap to unresolved V genes and leave the rest unexplained. The sample includes 130,000 to 150,000 clones, with around 87% observed a single time. More than 1.5% of the sample is taken by the ten largest. The sample was peripheral blood, taken on day 0 of AZD1222 vaccination. These receptors were taken from an adult in good health.

This clone was recorded a few times. The rearrangement joins TRBV28 to TRBJ2-7; the D is unclear. In germline, CDR1 is MDHEN, CDR2 SYDVKM. V was clipped by 6 bases and J by 7 bases, with 22 bases between them. The CDR3 is 15 residues long. The DNA of the CDR3 is TGTGCCAGCAGCCTCAAAGGAAACTACCCGAGGGAGCAGTACTTC. Its translation: CASSLKGNYPREQYF.

The chain is built from TRBV7-8 and TRBJ2-5, with D unclear. Germline V lookup: CDR1 SGHVS, CDR2 FQNEAQ. Trimming pared 1 base from V and 1 base from J, leaving 10 bases between. The CDR3 loop spans 15 amino acids. The CDR3 sequence is CASSLVQAVQETQYF. DNA of the CDR3: TGTGCCAGCAGCTTAGTTCAGGCAGTCCAAGAGACCCAGTACTTC.

The CDR3 DNA is TGCGCCAGCAGTGTGGGCCTACGAAGCTCCTACAATGAGCAGTTCTTC. It translates to CASSVGLRSSYNEQFF. The genes are TRBV4-1 and TRBJ2-1; D gene unclear. The CDR3 is 16 amino acids. Germline values: CDR1 MGHRA, CDR2 YSYEKL. The V and J ends lost 6 bases and 0 bases respectively, with 15 bases between them.

The chain carries TRBV11-1 and TRBJ2-3; D gene unclear. Trimming stripped 2 bases from V and 4 bases from J, with 13 bases between. Germline V CDR1 and CDR2: SGHAT, FQDESV (reference sequence). The CDR3 covers 15 residues. The chain's CDR3 is CASSLTTASADTQYF. The CDR3 DNA sequence: TGTGCCAGCAGCTTAACGACTGCGAGCGCAGATACGCAGTATTTT.

V and J are TRBV6-5 and TRBJ2-1, with a weak D call TRBD2 (6 bases). Germline V gene lookup returns CDR1 MNHEY and CDR2 SVGAGI. The V end lost 6 bases, the J end lost 9 bases, and 15 bases lay between the germline ends. The CDR3 consists of 13 residues. CDR3 nucleotides: TGTGCCAGCAGGGGACTCTATTTCAGTGAGCAGTTCTTC. Its translation is CASRGLYFSEQFF.

The chain recombines TRBV29-1 with TRBJ1-2; the D is unclear. Germline V gene sequence: CDR1 SQVTM, CDR2 ANQGSEA. The CDR3 consists of 13 residues. Trimming cost V 5 bases and J 0 bases, with 10 bases left between them. The CDR3 DNA follows: TGCAGCGTTAAAGGGCTCACTAACTATGGCTACACCTTC. This gives the protein CSVKGLTNYGYTF. Complete variable domain (other parts from reference TRBV29-1 and TRBJ1-2): SAVISQKPSRDICQRGTSLTIQCQVDSQVTMMFWYRQQPGQSLTLIATANQGSEATYESGFVIDKFPISRPNLTFSTLTVSNMSPEDSSIYLCSVKGLTNYGYTFGSGTRLTVV.

A single count supports this clone. V usage is TRBV4-2 and J usage is TRBJ1-4; D gene ambiguous. The germline V and J ends were trimmed by 0 bases and 1 base, with 15 bases remaining between them. Germline CDR1 reads LGHNA; CDR2 reads YNFKEQ. The CDR3 length is 18 residues. In DNA, the CDR3 is TGTGCCAGCAGCCAAGACGGCGGTCCGTTGGGAACTAATGAAAAACTGTTTTTT. It specifies CASSQDGGPLGTNEKLFF.

The J gene is TRBJ1-1, the V gene TRBV24-1; D not resolved. The CDR3 contains 12 residues. V was clipped by 1 base and J by 7 bases, with 6 bases between them. Germline V gives CDR1 KGHDR, CDR2 SFDVKD. CDR3 coding DNA: TGTGCCACCAGTGATTTAGGACGTGAAGCTTTCTTT. Translation gives CATSDLGREAFF.